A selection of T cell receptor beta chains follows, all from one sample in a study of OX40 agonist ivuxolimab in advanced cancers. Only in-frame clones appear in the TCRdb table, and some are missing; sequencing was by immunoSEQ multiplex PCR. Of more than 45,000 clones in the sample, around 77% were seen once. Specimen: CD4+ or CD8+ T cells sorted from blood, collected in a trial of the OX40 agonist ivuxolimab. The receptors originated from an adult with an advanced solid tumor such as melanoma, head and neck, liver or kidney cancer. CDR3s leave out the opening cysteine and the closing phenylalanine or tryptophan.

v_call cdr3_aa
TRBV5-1 ATRIRASTGELF
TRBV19 ASSRATAPRGYGYT
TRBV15 ATSRALYGYT
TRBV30 AWSFLGHDGYT
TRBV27 ASSPGTGGSKVPEAF
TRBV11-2 ASSPRAGGTEAF
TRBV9 ASSVAGDSYNEQF
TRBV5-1 ASSLGTDHEVYGYT
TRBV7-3 ASSSNPGQMTKAF
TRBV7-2 ASSSSTGTYNEQF
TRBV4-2 ASSQGTEAGNTIY
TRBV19 ASSIGQGRAGANVLT
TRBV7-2 ASSPRGIAYNEQF
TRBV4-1 ASSQGSGGSSYNEQF
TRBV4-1 ASSQGERVGEQF
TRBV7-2 ASSFHSGVGSYEQY
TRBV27 ASSPREGTVYEQY
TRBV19 ASSSQAGTEAF
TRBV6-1 ASSGQQGAGEEKLF
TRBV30 AWSLVMNTEAF
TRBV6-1 ASSLAGQGDQPQH
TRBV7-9 ASSLGGQSGELF
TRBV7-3 ASSITGDNEQF
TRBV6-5 ASTPSGQGSNGYT
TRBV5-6 ASSLGGLGSYNEQF